A single sample gave rise to the 28 T cell receptor beta chains below, sequenced in a study of control samples from healthy donors and cancer patients. Generated by immunoSEQ multiplex PCR, the TCRdb table keeps only in-frame clones and is missing some. Found here are roughly 180,000 clones, around 94% of them singletons; the top ten hold over 1.3%. Sequenced: blood. The source is a woman between 18 and 29 years old in good health.

The CDR3 region is CASSFNNYGYTF. CDR3 in DNA: TGTGCCAGCAGCTTTAATAACTATGGCTACACCTTC. This chain connects TRBV5-5 to TRBJ1-2; D is uncertain. The germline gives CDR1 SGHKS, CDR2 YYEKEE (reference sequence). V was shortened by 2 bases and J by 1 base, with 3 bases between the two germline ends. The CDR3 totals 12 residues.

The chain links TRBV18 to TRBJ1-5; D possibly corresponds to TRBD1 (5 bases). V was trimmed by 3 bases and J by 4 bases, leaving 13 bases between them. Germline V CDR1 and CDR2: KGHSH, LQKENI. This CDR3 contains 15 residues. CDR3 loop: CASSPYGHTNQPQHF. Written as DNA, the CDR3 is TGTGCCAGCTCACCCTATGGACACACGAATCAGCCCCAGCATTTT. The entire variable domain, with the rest obtained from reference TRBV18 and TRBJ1-5, is as follows: NAGVMQNPRHLVRRRGQEARLRCSPMKGHSHVYWYRQLPEEGLKFMVYLQKENIIDESGMPKERFSAEFPKEGPSILRIQQVVRGDSAAYFCASSPYGHTNQPQHFGDGTRLSIL.

The chain has TRBV19 and TRBJ2-5, with TRBD2 matching 11 bases. Germline V CDR1 and CDR2: LNHDA, SQIVND (reference sequence). Trimming removed 6 bases from V and 2 bases from J; junction bases left unmatched: 8. This CDR3 contains 16 residues. The CDR3 reads CASSPWTSGSQETQYF. The DNA of the CDR3 is TGTGCCAGTAGCCCCTGGACTAGCGGGTCTCAAGAGACCCAGTACTTC. The complete variable domain, with remaining parts taken from reference TRBV19 and TRBJ2-5, reads DGGITQSPKYLFRKEGQNVTLSCEQNLNHDAMYWYRQDPGQGLRLIYYSQIVNDFQKGDIAEGYSVSREKKESFPLTVTSAQKNPTAFYLCASSPWTSGSQETQYFGPGTRLLVL.

V and J are TRBV27 and TRBJ2-3; D not certain. The CDR3 consists of 14 residues. The germline V gene has CDR1 MNHEY and CDR2 SMNVEV (reference sequence). Trimming stripped 6 bases from V and 1 base from J, with 11 bases between. The CDR3 spells CASRSPFRTDTQYF. CDR3 coding DNA: TGTGCCAGCAGATCCCCTTTTCGCACAGATACGCAGTATTTT.

The genes are TRBV10-3 and TRBJ2-3; D ambiguous. Trimming shortened V by 7 bases and J by 3 bases, and 11 bases separated the two germline ends. The CDR3 spans 13 residues. Per germline, CDR1 ENHRY and CDR2 SYGVKD. The CDR3 sequence: CAINPTDTDTQYF. The CDR3, as DNA: TGTGCCATCAATCCGACGGATACAGATACGCAGTATTTT.

The chain couples TRBV4-3 to TRBJ2-1, with 8 bases that match TRBD1. V was clipped by 1 base and J by 6 bases; unmatched bases: 8. Per germline, CDR1 LGHNA and CDR2 YSLEER. There are 16 residues in the CDR3. The CDR3 loop is CASSQVGRGQRNEQFF. The DNA of the CDR3 is TGCGCCAGCAGCCAAGTGGGCAGGGGGCAACGCAATGAGCAGTTCTTC.

The chain has TRBV5-1 and TRBJ1-2; D is undetermined. The CDR3 length is 14 residues. Trimming left V 0 bases short and J 4 bases short, with 10 bases between. CDR1 SGHRS and CDR2 YFSETQ come from the germline V gene. CDR3 sequence reads: CASSLDRPSYGYTF. The CDR3 DNA reads TGCGCCAGCAGCTTGGACCGTCCTTCCTATGGCTACACCTTC.

The chain carries TRBV5-1 and TRBJ2-7; no reliable D call. The germline gives CDR1 SGHRS, CDR2 YFSETQ. This CDR3 comprises 15 residues. Trimming shortened V by 1 base and J by 3 bases, and 14 bases separated the two germline ends. CDR3 sequence reads: CASSLNGAPLYEQYF. CDR3 nucleotide sequence: TGCGCCAGCAGCTTGAATGGAGCTCCCCTCTACGAGCAGTACTTC.

This chain connects TRBV18 to TRBJ1-6; TRBD1 aligns across 7 bases. Unmatched junction bases numbered 4, after V lost 3 bases and J lost 8 bases. Per germline, CDR1 KGHSH and CDR2 LQKENI. The CDR3 sequence is 14 residues long. CDR3 sequence: CASSPSQGDSPLHF. CDR3 coding DNA: TGTGCCAGCTCACCCAGCCAGGGGGATTCACCCCTCCACTTT.

The CDR3 protein is CASAVGHHSYNEKLFF. Written as DNA, the CDR3 is TGTGCCAGCGCAGTGGGACACCACTCTTATAATGAAAAACTGTTTTTT. The V and J genes are TRBV6-4 and TRBJ1-4; D is perhaps TRBD1 (6 bases). Trimming cost V 8 bases and J 4 bases, with 20 bases left between them. The CDR3 spans 16 residues. Germline V gene lookup returns CDR1 MRHNA and CDR2 SNTAGT.

V is TRBV20-1 and J is TRBJ1-5; D is perhaps TRBD1 (6 bases). Germline V CDR1 and CDR2: DFQATT, SNEGSKA (reference sequence). The V end was cut by 3 bases, the J end by 7 bases, with 13 bases between. The CDR3 is made up of 13 amino acids. The CDR3 loop is CSASRGAEQPQHF. CDR3 coding DNA: TGCAGTGCTAGTAGGGGGGCGGAACAGCCCCAGCATTTT.

The gene calls are TRBV19 and TRBJ1-2; TRBD1 aligns across 9 bases. The trim removed 5 bases at V and 6 bases at J, leaving 4 bases unmatched. The CDR3 spans 13 residues. Germline V gene lookup returns CDR1 LNHDA and CDR2 SQIVND (reference sequence). The CDR3 nucleotides read TGTGCCAGTAGTCGGGACAGGGTTAATGGCTACACCTTC. It encodes CASSRDRVNGYTF. Filled out from reference TRBV19 and TRBJ1-2, the complete variable domain reads DGGITQSPKYLFRKEGQNVTLSCEQNLNHDAMYWYRQDPGQGLRLIYYSQIVNDFQKGDIAEGYSVSREKKESFPLTVTSAQKNPTAFYLCASSRDRVNGYTFGSGTRLTVV.

The chain uses TRBV15 and TRBJ2-1, with D perhaps being TRBD1 or TRBD2 (7 bases each). The CDR3 has 15 amino acids. The germline gives CDR1 LNHNV, CDR2 YYDKDF (reference sequence). The germline V and J ends were trimmed by 0 bases and 7 bases, with 13 bases remaining between them. CDR3 DNA sequence: TGTGCCACCAGCAGAGAGGCAGGGGGAGGGAATGAGCAGTTCTTC. Amino acid sequence: CATSREAGGGNEQFF.

The chain is built from TRBV25-1 and TRBJ2-1, with 14 positions matching TRBD2. Trimming at V came to 6 bases and at J to 3 bases, leaving 7 bases not matched to a gene. Germline assignment: CDR1 MGHDK and CDR2 SYGVNS. The CDR3 sequence is 17 residues long. The CDR3 loop is CASRKGLAGDIYNEQFF. The CDR3 DNA reads as TGTGCCAGCAGAAAGGGACTAGCGGGGGATATCTACAATGAGCAGTTCTTC.

J is TRBJ1-1 and V is TRBV3-1 (or the pseudogene TRBV3-2); TRBD1 is a possible D gene (6 bases). This CDR3 has 13 residues. V lost 4 bases to trimming and J lost 4 bases, with 10 bases between them. Germline V CDR1 and CDR2: LGHDT, YNNKEL (reference sequence). Here the CDR3 DNA reads TGTGCCAGCAGCCTCAAAGGGGGCACTGAAGCTTTCTTT. The encoded protein is CASSLKGGTEAFF.

This chain links TRBV5-6 with TRBJ1-1; D gene unclear. This CDR3 has 12 residues. V gave up 0 bases and J gave up 7 bases, with 7 bases separating them. Germline CDR1 is SGHDT and CDR2 is YYEEEE. The CDR3 sequence is CASSLAADEAFF. In DNA form, the CDR3 reads TGTGCCAGCAGCTTGGCAGCGGATGAAGCTTTCTTT. Full variable domain (remainder filled in from reference TRBV5-6 and TRBJ1-1): DAGVTQSPTHLIKTRGQQVTLRCSPKSGHDTVSWYQQALGQGPQFIFQYYEEEERQRGNFPDRFSGHQFPNYSSELNVNALLLGDSALYLCASSLAADEAFFGQGTRLTVV.

The chain uses TRBV4-3 and TRBJ2-1; D ambiguous. The CDR3 is 16 amino acids. Trimming stripped 4 bases from V and 2 bases from J, with 15 bases between. The germline CDR1 and CDR2 sequences are LGHNA and YSLEER. CDR3 protein: CASSPGWDITYNEQFF. CDR3 DNA: TGCGCCAGCAGCCCCGGTTGGGATATTACCTACAATGAGCAGTTCTTC.

The chain carries TRBV7-9 and TRBJ1-1; D gene uncertain. Germline V gives CDR1 SEHNR, CDR2 FQNEAQ (reference sequence). Trimming left V 7 bases short and J 0 bases short, with 9 bases between. The CDR3 has 13 residues. CDR3 bases: TGTGCCAGCATTAAGGATATGAACACTGAAGCTTTCTTT. The encoded protein is CASIKDMNTEAFF.

This clone came up a few times. The V call is TRBV6-2 or TRBV6-3, the J call TRBJ2-1, with 7 bases lining up with TRBD2. Trimming took 0 bases from V and 8 from J; bases not matched to a gene: 7. The CDR3 is 15 amino acids. CDR1 and CDR2 (germline): MNHEY, SVGEGT. Written as DNA, the CDR3 is TGTGCCAGCAGTTACTCGGGGGGGGAGTACGATGAGCAGTTCTTC. This gives the protein CASSYSGGEYDEQFF.

This chain joins TRBV5-1 and TRBJ1-3, with 10 bases lining up with TRBD1. CDR1 is SGHRS, CDR2 YFSETQ, per germline. The CDR3 has 16 residues. J lost 7 bases, V lost 0 bases, and 7 bases had no gene match. The CDR3 loop is CASSLAGQGLANTIYF. CDR3 nucleotide sequence: TGCGCCAGCAGCTTGGCGGGACAGGGGCTTGCGAACACCATATATTTT. The full variable domain, in which reference TRBV5-1 and TRBJ1-3 provide the parts outside the CDR3, is KAGVTQTPRYLIKTRGQQVTLSCSPISGHRSVSWYQQTPGQGLQFLFEYFSETQRNKGNFPGRFSGRQFSNSRSEMNVSTLELGDSALYLCASSLAGQGLANTIYFGEGSWLTVV.

This chain uses TRBV5-6 with TRBJ2-7, with D unresolved. The V gene lost 6 bases and the J gene lost 3 bases, with 7 bases spanning the gap. CDR3 length: 11 amino acids. Looked up from germline, CDR1 is SGHDT and CDR2 is YYEEEE. Written as DNA, the CDR3 is TGTGCCAGCACAAACTACTACGAGCAGTACTTC. Its protein product is CASTNYYEQYF. The variable domain in full, with the rest retrieved from reference TRBV5-6 and TRBJ2-7, is DAGVTQSPTHLIKTRGQQVTLRCSPKSGHDTVSWYQQALGQGPQFIFQYYEEEERQRGNFPDRFSGHQFPNYSSELNVNALLLGDSALYLCASTNYYEQYFGPGTRLTVT.

Here the CDR3 DNA reads TGTGCCGGCCAAGGACTAGAAACACCGTACGAGCAGTACTTC. Translated: CAGQGLETPYEQYF. This sequence joins TRBV3-1 (or the pseudogene TRBV3-2) and TRBJ2-7, with 7 bases that match TRBD2. CDR1 and CDR2 (germline): LGHDT, YNNKEL (reference sequence). The V and J ends lost 11 bases and 4 bases, in that order; junction bases with no gene match: 14. The CDR3 loop spans 14 amino acids.

The chain employs TRBV6-6 and TRBJ1-2; TRBD1 matches at 7 bases. CDR3 size: 13 residues. The germline CDR1 and CDR2 sequences are MNHNY and SVGAGI (reference sequence). V lost 4 bases and J lost 5; bases outside the gene matches: 4. CDR3 protein: CASSSRGQYGYTF. In DNA form, the CDR3 reads TGTGCCAGCAGTTCTAGGGGGCAGTATGGCTACACCTTC.

The chain uses TRBV28 and TRBJ1-4; D is undetermined. The CDR3 consists of 12 residues. Germline V gene data show CDR1 as MDHEN and CDR2 as SYDVKM. V lost 6 bases, J lost 8 bases, and 10 bases lay in between. The CDR3 DNA is TGTGCCAGCAGAGGCTTGCCCGAAAAACTGTTTTTT. Its protein product is CASRGLPEKLFF.

About this clone: The junction departs from the called germline gene at one end, perhaps through a read error. The gene calls are TRBV7-2 and TRBJ1-6; the D is unclear. The CDR3 consists of 14 residues. Per germline, CDR1 SGHTA and CDR2 FQGNSA. This CDR3 reads CASSFGRINSPPHF. CDR3 coding DNA: TGTGCCAGCAGCTTCGGCAGAATTAATTCACCCCCCCACTTT.

The chain combines TRBV5-1 with TRBJ1-1, with D hard to call. The CDR3 consists of 14 residues. Germline lookup yields CDR1 SGHRS and CDR2 YFSETQ. V lost 0 bases to trimming and J lost 8 bases, with 14 bases between them. DNA for the CDR3: TGCGCCAGCAGCTTGGAGAGGGTGGGCCTAGAAGCTTTCTTT. This translates into CASSLERVGLEAFF.

The chain carries TRBV4-2 and TRBJ2-3; D is ambiguous. Germline V gene sequence: CDR1 LGHNA, CDR2 YNFKEQ. There are 16 residues in the CDR3. V was trimmed by 4 bases and J by 0 bases, leaving 14 bases between them. The DNA for the CDR3 is TGTGCCAGCAGCCCCCAATTGGCCTCTAGCACAGATACGCAGTATTTT. This sequence encodes CASSPQLASSTDTQYF.

Details on this clone: The identical CDR3 is also encoded by other nucleotide sequences in the sample. The rearrangement uses TRBV24-1 and TRBJ2-1, with D perhaps TRBD2 (6 bases). The CDR3 length is 12 residues. Germline-derived CDR1 and CDR2 are KGHDR and SFDVKD. Trimming cost V 4 bases and J 10 bases, with 10 bases left between them. This chain's CDR3 is CATSDFGGEQFF. CDR3 DNA: TGTGCCACCAGTGACTTTGGAGGGGAGCAGTTCTTC.